These 17 T cell receptor beta chains came from one sample sequenced in a study of CD8 T cells in ankylosing spondylitis. TCRdb itself ran the 5' RACE reads through MiXCR, one entry per CDR3 protein. This sample has about 39,000 distinct CDR3 sequences, with 10% found just once. The specimen sequenced was blood, either unsorted or a sorted T cell fraction (not recorded which). These receptor sequences come from a male donor with ankylosing spondylitis or in good health (not recorded which).

V usage is TRBV5-1 and J usage is TRBJ1-1, with D perhaps matching TRBD1 (5 bases). Trimming pared 0 bases from V and 5 bases from J, leaving 14 bases between. The CDR3 loop spans 15 amino acids. Germline V CDR1 and CDR2: SGHRS, YFSETQ. CDR3 loop: CASSLEPGRITEAFF. The CDR3 nucleotides read TGCGCCAGCAGCTTGGAACCGGGACGAATTACTGAAGCTTTCTTT.

In this sample, this clonotype turned up many times. The chain uses TRBV3-1 and TRBJ2-7, with a tentative D call TRBD2 (6 bases). Germline V gives CDR1 LGHDT, CDR2 YNNKEL (reference sequence). The CDR3 covers 14 residues. The V end was cut by 1 base, the J end by 3 bases, with 10 bases between. In nucleotides, the CDR3 is TGTGCCAGCAGCCAAGGCGGGAAACACTACGAGCAGTACTTC. Residues: CASSQGGKHYEQYF.

This clonotype was found many times. The chain uses TRBV5-6 and TRBJ2-5; TRBD1 might be the D (5 bases). Between the trimmed V and J ends, which lost 2 bases and 6 bases, there was a span of 14 bases. The CDR3 totals 14 residues. Germline assignment: CDR1 SGHDT and CDR2 YYEEEE. The CDR3 DNA is TGTGCCAGCAGCTTCGACAGCTCAGCCCAGACCCAGTACTTC. Translation: CASSFDSSAQTQYF.

A few counts support this clonotype. This rearrangement joins TRBV2 to TRBJ2-7; a possible D gene is TRBD1 (6 bases). The germline V gene has CDR1 SNHLY and CDR2 FYNNEI. This CDR3 spans 16 amino acids. The V and J ends lost 3 bases and 1 base respectively, with 16 bases between them. CDR3 bases: TGTGCCAGCAGTGATGCAGTTGGGGGCAAATCCTACGAGCAGTACTTC. Protein: CASSDAVGGKSYEQYF.

In this sample, this clonotype turned up many times. The chain couples TRBV6-1 to TRBJ2-1, with 7 positions matching TRBD2. V was pared by 8 bases and J by 4 bases, with 8 bases of the junction left unmatched. The length of the CDR3 is 14 residues. Germline lookup yields CDR1 MNHNS and CDR2 SASEGT. The CDR3 region has the DNA TGTGCCAGCCAAGCGGGACTCCAATACAATGAGCAGTTCTTC. It codes for CASQAGLQYNEQFF.

This clonotype has just a few counts. The chain combines TRBV12-3 or TRBV12-4 with TRBJ2-1; no clear D gene. Trimming pared 5 bases from V and 0 bases from J, leaving 14 bases between. The CDR3 totals 16 residues. The CDR3 reads CASSPLPTSSYNEQFF. CDR3 nucleotide sequence: TGTGCCAGCAGTCCCCTGCCTACCAGCTCCTACAATGAGCAGTTCTTC.

This clonotype is medium-sized by share. The chain has TRBV5-1 and TRBJ2-7, with TRBD1 matching 7 bases. This CDR3 contains 14 residues. Per the germline V gene, CDR1 is SGHRS and CDR2 is YFSETQ. The V gene end was trimmed by 5 bases and the J gene end by 0 bases; junction bases not matched to a gene: 5. CDR3: CASSRAGGSYEQYF. The CDR3 bases are TGCGCCAGCAGTCGGGCAGGGGGCTCCTACGAGCAGTACTTC.

At least ten counts were recorded for this clonotype. This chain uses TRBV5-1 with TRBJ2-1; D not certain. The CDR3 runs to 12 residues. The V end was cut by 1 base, the J end by 12 bases, with 11 bases between. Germline-derived CDR1 and CDR2 are SGHRS and YFSETQ. The CDR3 loop reads CASSLSEVRQFF. CDR3 nucleotide sequence: TGCGCCAGCAGCTTGTCGGAAGTGCGGCAGTTCTTC.

This clonotype was detected ten times or more. The chain has TRBV20-1 and TRBJ1-1; D call uncertain. CDR1 DFQATT and CDR2 SNEGSKA come from the germline V gene (reference sequence). With 8 bases removed from V and 1 base from J, the gap between germline ends came to 8 bases. The length of the CDR3 is 11 residues. The CDR3 reads CSPRGNTEAFF. The CDR3 DNA reads TGCAGTCCCCGGGGGAACACTGAAGCTTTCTTT.

This clonotype was detected ten times or more. This chain links TRBV27 with TRBJ2-7; 9 bases agree with TRBD1. The CDR3 totals 18 residues. Germline V gene lookup returns CDR1 MNHEY and CDR2 SMNVEV (reference sequence). The ends lost 2 bases at V and 0 bases at J; junction bases unmatched: 11. This CDR3 is CASSLGLPTGGISYEQYF. CDR3 bases: TGTGCCAGCAGTTTAGGGCTCCCGACAGGGGGAATCTCCTACGAGCAGTACTTC.

This clonotype was counted at least ten times. The rearrangement joins TRBV4-1 to TRBJ2-6; D uncertain. The CDR3 is 18 residues long. Trimming shortened V by 3 bases and J by 0 bases, and 15 bases separated the two germline ends. Germline assignment: CDR1 MGHRA and CDR2 YSYEKL. CDR3 DNA sequence: TGCGCCAGCAGCCAGGGTCCGACCATAAACTCTGGGGCCAACGTCCTGACTTTC. Its translation: CASSQGPTINSGANVLTF.

This clonotype was counted many times. The rearrangement uses TRBV7-3 and TRBJ2-1, with TRBD2 matching over 9 bases. The CDR3 has 15 amino acids. The V gene end was trimmed by 0 bases and the J gene end by 9 bases; junction bases not matched to a gene: 6. Per germline, CDR1 SGHTA and CDR2 FQGTGA. The CDR3 is CASSLTGREGGEQFF. Written as DNA, the CDR3 is TGTGCCAGCAGCTTAACGGGGCGGGAGGGTGGTGAGCAGTTCTTC.

The J gene is TRBJ1-5, the V gene TRBV6-5; D call uncertain. V lost 2 bases and J lost 9, with 5 bases in between. CDR1 and CDR2 from the germline V gene are MNHEY and SVGAGI. This CDR3 is 11 amino acids long. Here the CDR3 reads CASSYISPQHF. DNA for the CDR3: TGTGCCAGCAGTTACATTTCGCCCCAGCATTTT.

This clonotype was picked up many times. Here the CDR3 DNA reads TGCGCCAGCAGCCAAACCTCTAGCGGGGTGGGTGATGAGCAGTTCTTC. It specifies CASSQTSSGVGDEQFF. The chain couples TRBV4-3 to TRBJ2-1, with 9 bases matching TRBD2. Germline V gene data show CDR1 as LGHNA and CDR2 as YSLEER. This CDR3 has 16 residues. The V segment lost 2 bases and the J segment 8 bases; nucleotides outside the gene matches: 10.

This clonotype was counted ten times or more. At one end the junction does not follow the germline gene, possibly because of a read error. V usage is TRBV7-7 and J usage is TRBJ2-1, with 7 bases aligning to TRBD1. CDR3 length: 14 amino acids. Germline V lookup: CDR1 SSHAT, CDR2 FNYEAQ (reference sequence). CDR3 in amino acids: CASSKQTGSNEQFF. CDR3 nucleotide sequence: TGTGCTAGCAGCAAACAGACAGGGAGCAATGAGCAGTTCTTC.

In its sample, this clonotype was seen a few times. The chain combines TRBV20-1 with TRBJ2-1; D unresolved. Germline values: CDR1 DFQATT, CDR2 SNEGSKA (reference sequence). This CDR3 is 11 amino acids long. V gave up 4 bases and J gave up 7 bases, with 8 bases separating them. CDR3 DNA sequence: TGCAGTGCTATTGTCGGAAATGAGCAGTTCTTC. As protein: CSAIVGNEQFF.

At least ten counts were recorded for this clonotype. The rearrangement joins TRBV24-1 to TRBJ2-1; TRBD2 aligns across 8 bases. V trimming: 4 bases; J trimming: 0 bases; junction bases outside the gene matches: 7. Germline lookup yields CDR1 KGHDR and CDR2 SFDVKD. This CDR3 has 17 residues. The CDR3 sequence: CATSESSGLSSYNEQFF. CDR3 sequence (DNA): TGTGCCACCAGTGAGTCTAGCGGGCTTAGCTCCTACAATGAGCAGTTCTTC.